This T cell receptor (beta chain) is drawn from a study of cytomegalovirus exposure and HLA in healthy donors (dated by TCRdb to about 2017). For the wider study: In an earlier analysis of approximately 500 of the donors, 276 Gb of sequence data and 100 million or so unique TCR beta sequences from approximately 180 million T cells were reported. Roughly 300 gigabases of sequencing data and around 90 million unique TCR sequences made up an early release that covered roughly 670 HLA-typed donors. Of the 398 genotyped donors, approximately 83% fell in the genetic ancestry cluster associated with self-reported Caucasian donors. The study aimed to test whether cataloging public T cell receptors could reveal signatures of past pathogen exposure. The study used immunosequencing to profile the T cell repertoires of under 700 subjects and linked those repertoires to cytomegalovirus serostatus. Along with the roughly 610-subject first cohort, a separate validation cohort of over a hundred different subjects was used. To predict cytomegalovirus infection status, the study brought together high-throughput TCR immunosequencing, statistical association of individual TCRs with disease status, and machine learning. A later analysis re-analyzed previously published TCR beta repertoires from 650 to 800 donors and added high-resolution HLA genotyping to study TCR occurrence patterns. In the later analysis, no new phenotypic data were used to find candidate immune exposures; instead, reliance was placed on TCR beta sequences and their occurrence across donors. To decide whether each TCR beta V gene segment behaved as functional or pseudogenic, an earlier analysis of some 570 of the donors relied on high-throughput TCR beta sequencing. Donor age, sex, ethnicity and CMV serostatus were compiled alongside the repertoire data. In a later genetic analysis, genome-wide SNP genotypes for about three fifths of the roughly 670 donors were used, and that subset was treated as a discovery cohort. All discovery cohort repertoires had been generated using a single sequencing platform. Both class I and class II loci were covered by HLA typing, at four-digit resolution. Typing coverage differed by locus: A, B, C, DRB1 and DQB1 were typed in roughly 629-630 donors, DQA1 in 500 to 550, DPA1 in around 610, and DPB1 in just under 490. Roughly 5 DR-DQ haplotypes were treated as single units for association and clustering because of strong linkage in the cohort. Among 398 genotyped donors of the cohort, an average of around 240,000 unique TCR beta nucleotide sequences were sequenced per donor, about a sixth of them non-productive. The paper as a whole reports these results and caveats: The study gave a list of over 150 TCR beta chains associated with cytomegalovirus. An earlier analysis of 587 of the donors showed that most TCR beta V segments appeared in productive rearrangements either about 87% or about 30% of the time, which broadly matched IMGT annotations. Because the 87-base-pair reads could not distinguish some IMGT-functional V segments, including TRBV6-2 and TRBV6-3, those segments were excluded. A further reported finding was that TCR beta sequences accurately predicted the HLA-A and HLA-B alleles for most subjects in the first cohort. Because counts were too low, around 18 rarely observed V segments, including chromosome 9 orphons, were left out of the earlier analysis of over 550 of the donors. The sequencing pipeline was judged likely to have produced a cluster of highly shared sequence variants as a technical artifact. It was suggested by the authors that the approach could potentially be generalized to other disease states and immunological phenotypes. Most CMV-associated TCR beta chains appeared to be HLA-restricted in a later analysis, and the HLA associations seemed to be driven largely by CMV exposure. Specific HLA alleles were associated with 15,000 to 20,000 TCR beta sequences at a false discovery rate of 0.05 in a later analysis. In a later genetic analysis, fewer N-insertions in productive TCRs were reported among donors in an Asian-associated ancestry cluster than the roughly 700-donor mean. According to a later analysis, parvovirus B19, influenza, CMV and Epstein-Barr virus appeared linked to several top co-occurrence clusters. Most TCR sequences were seen in very few donors, while some public TCRs were found in many individuals. CMV serostatus was the only immune exposure information available for the cohort. A later analysis found that TCR association rates varied across HLA loci, with DRB1 alleles showing the most associated TCRs and HLA-C alleles the fewest. Assigning TCR associations to individual alleles was difficult when HLA alleles, especially DR and DQ, strongly co-occurred. Three of the identified cytomegalovirus-associated TCR beta chains were confirmed in vitro to be specific for cytomegalovirus antigens. The classifier was reported to diagnose cytomegalovirus status with high specificity and sensitivity in both the original and validation cohorts. Only TCR beta chains were sequenced in this cohort, and the absence of alpha or paired-chain data limited detectable features. Because some donors lacked HLA typing at each locus, the association tests relied only on the typed subset. In a later genetic analysis, a missense DCLRE1C variant was associated with V-gene and J-gene trimming of TCR beta chains, and the association was replicated in an independent cohort. Roughly uniform sequencing depth across donors was assumed in presence/absence analyses, although this assumption may not hold. Linkage disequilibrium might explain the correlated functional status among segregating V segments, but an unknown experimental factor could not be excluded. A later analysis found that HLA-associated TCR beta chains were more clonally expanded and had lower generation probabilities than equally common non-associated chains.

The cohort was made up of about 670 healthy bone marrow donors. Cohort members were all nominally healthy when sampled, although unrecorded immune exposures were likely present. The donor was CMV seronegative and was included in the group of about 400 seronegative cohort members. Every donor gave a peripheral blood sample, and the peripheral blood mononuclear cells from that sample were used for TCR beta sequencing. The Qiagen DNeasy Blood Extraction Kit was used to extract genomic DNA from the blood cell samples. The receptor library was made with the immunoSEQ multiplex PCR assay. A mixture of 60 forward primers for TCR Vbeta segments and 13 reverse primers for TCR Jbeta segments was used in the multiplex PCR. The CDR3 region of rearranged TCR beta genes was amplified from genomic DNA with a multiplex PCR assay. The amplified TCR beta libraries were sequenced on the Illumina HiSeq System as 87-base-pair reads. As for how the authors treated the data: In a later analysis, tens of millions of unique TCR beta chains were counted across the approximately 640 repertoires, and roughly 11 million of these chains were shared by at least two donors. Raw reads were error-corrected and collapsed into unique sequences with a nearest-neighbor algorithm that merged closely related sequences to remove PCR and sequencing errors. To assign V, D and J gene segments, CDR3 sequences were aligned to IMGT reference sequences. For a sequence to be retained, at least a six-nucleotide match to both a V gene segment and a J gene segment was required. A rearrangement was called productive if the CDR3 had no stop codons and remained in frame with V and J, and every other rearrangement was called non-productive. CDR3 was defined according to IMGT convention as the region running from the second conserved V-encoded cysteine to the conserved J-encoded phenylalanine. In an earlier analysis of around 640 of the donors, sequences lacking an unambiguous match to a single V gene segment were excluded. An earlier analysis of 450 to 650 of the donors called V segments functional above 56.7% productive rearrangements and segregating when the between-donor standard deviation exceeded 5%. A statistical classification framework was developed to diagnose cytomegalovirus status using the catalog of TCR beta chain sequences. In a later analysis, TCR nucleotide sequences were compared against IMGT/GENE-DB human TR gene sequences so that V and J genes could be assigned. The TCRdist pipeline was used in a later analysis to assign CDR3 sequences and most-parsimonious VDJ recombination scenarios. A later analysis defined each TCR beta chain by its CDR3 amino acid sequence plus V-gene family, and excluded reads lacking a unique V-gene family. In a later analysis, fewer than 650 highly shared, low-generation-probability nucleotide sequences were removed to address suspected cross-contamination and a sequencing artifact. A later analysis calculated a clonal expansion index for each public chain from normalized within-repertoire ranks of inferred template counts. A later analysis computed generation probabilities with a VDJ recombination model fitted to out-of-frame rearrangements, and checked the results against IGoR. A later analysis scored TCR-TCR, TCR-HLA and TCR-CMV co-occurrence with hypergeometric tests, applying a repertoire-size bias correction to TCR pairs. In a later analysis, false discovery rates were estimated by permuting HLA or CMV assignments 20 times. In a later analysis, co-occurring TCRs were grouped with DBSCAN, and TCRdist sequence similarity was added when clustering was performed within HLA-allele-positive subsets. Repertoires with fewer than 30,000 or more than 120,000 public chains, plus five repertoires with anomalous nucleotide sharing, were excluded from co-occurrence clustering. In its TCRdb copy, this immuneACCESS table keeps in-frame sequences only and misses some clones. Where compared with another copy, unresolved V genes explain less than half of these, and the others have no known cause. V and J calls plus clone size are reproduced from that table; the DNA served to infer D and trimming. This sample holds under 250,000 clones; almost 80% were observed only once. The ten biggest clones cover 3.8% of the sample.

From the cysteine up to the phenylalanine, the CDR3 has a length of 15 residues. CDR3 DNA is the only sequence kept; it has 45 bases, read in frame from the first base. V loses 5 bases at its end and J loses 8 bases; junction bases beyond the gene matches: 7. The germline V gene supplies CDR1 MNHEY and CDR2 SVGAGI. This clone occurred once. No cognate antigen has been identified for it. Nothing much larger sits one base from this clone, and base qualities are not available. Sequencing used PBMCs. The rearranged segments are TRBV6-5 and TRBJ2-1, with 12 central nucleotides matching TRBD1. This TCR was sampled from a male donor in good health and CMV-seronegative. The CDR3 amino acid sequence is: CASSTGQGAKDEQFF. The nucleotides read TGTGCCAGCAGTACGGGACAGGGGGCGAAGGATGAGCAGTTCTTC.